This TCR beta chain stems from a study of patients and donors after allogeneic stem cell transplantation. V shed 8 bases and J 5 bases; nucleotides not matched to a gene: 5. Germline V CDR1 and CDR2: WNHNN, SYGVQD (reference sequence). The CDR3 is 12 amino acids. TCRdb passed the RT-PCR reads through MiXCR, listing each CDR3 protein once. The repertoire holds 150,000 to 200,000 distinct CDR3 sequences, with approximately 30% as singletons. This clonotype was counted between two and nine times. Sequencing input: blood, either unsorted or a sorted T cell fraction (not recorded which). The source of this sequence is a human donor who was either an allogeneic HSCT recipient or a stem cell or donor lymphocyte infusion donor (not recorded which). It is not recorded whose cells these are; they may come from a transplant donor. The rearrangement uses TRBV10-1 and TRBJ2-5, with 7 bases aligning to TRBD1. This CDR3 reads CASSDRRETQYF. Written as DNA, the CDR3 is TGCGCCAGCTCGGACAGGCGTGAGACCCAGTACTTC.